What follows are 23 T cell receptor beta chains derived from one specimen sequenced in a study of early T cells in non-severe SARS-CoV-2 infection. TCRdb re-derived calls from the 5' RACE reads in MiXCR, one entry per CDR3 protein. The table has more than 90,000 distinct CDR3 sequences, 11% seen once. The sample was whole blood. These receptors all stem from an adult who was a healthcare worker with PCR-confirmed SARS-CoV-2 infection or an uninfected control (not recorded which).

In this sample, this clonotype turned up a few times. The chain couples TRBV9 to TRBJ2-1; 9 bases align to TRBD2. Germline values: CDR1 SGDLS, CDR2 YYNGEE. V dropped 7 bases and J dropped 4; count of bases not matched to a gene: 12. This CDR3 comprises 16 residues. In DNA, the CDR3 is TGTGCCAGCTCGCTCGCGACTAGCGGCCTTTACAATGAGCAGTTCTTC. Its translation is CASSLATSGLYNEQFF.

This clonotype came up a few times. The chain recombines TRBV6-6 with TRBJ1-2; unclear D gene. With 6 bases removed from V and 0 bases from J, the gap between germline ends came to 14 bases. Germline CDR1 MNHNY, CDR2 SVGAGI (reference sequence). CDR3 size: 15 residues. The CDR3 is CASSRREHSNYGYTF. The CDR3 nucleotides are TGTGCCAGCAGCCGGCGGGAACATTCTAACTATGGCTACACCTTC.

This clonotype was recorded a few times. The chain combines TRBV20-1 with TRBJ2-7; 10 nucleotides agree with TRBD2. Germline assignment: CDR1 DFQATT and CDR2 SNEGSKA (reference sequence). With 5 bases clipped from V and 6 bases from J, the junction kept 7 bases outside the gene matches. The CDR3 totals 13 residues. The CDR3 loop reads CSAPRLAGGEQYF. Written as DNA, the CDR3 is TGCAGTGCTCCCCGACTAGCGGGCGGCGAGCAGTACTTC.

This clonotype was observed many times. The CDR3, as DNA: TGTGCCAGCAGCTTGCGATATAGTCCAGGGACAGATACGCAGTATTTT. Its protein product is CASSLRYSPGTDTQYF. The chain joins TRBV5-5 to TRBJ2-3; perhaps TRBD1 as D (5 bases). The CDR3 contains 16 residues. Trimming cost V 1 base and J 3 bases, with 15 bases left between them. Germline CDR1 is SGHKS and CDR2 is YYEKEE (reference sequence).

This clonotype appeared a few times. This chain joins TRBV6-5 and TRBJ2-1; 11 bases line up with TRBD2. V was clipped by 4 bases and J by 3 bases; unmatched bases: 5. This CDR3 comprises 16 residues. The V gene's germline CDR1 is MNHEY and CDR2 SVGAGI. The CDR3 DNA follows: TGTGCCAGCAGTTCACCCGGGACTAGCGGCTACAATGAGCAGTTCTTC. Its translation: CASSSPGTSGYNEQFF.

The rearrangement links TRBV6-1 to TRBJ1-2; the match to TRBD1 covers 9 bases. Unmatched junction bases numbered 9, after V lost 5 bases and J lost 2 bases. CDR1 and CDR2 (germline): MNHNS, SASEGT. This CDR3 is 16 amino acids long. The CDR3 region is CASSSGGTGNNYGYTF. CDR3 coding DNA: TGTGCCAGCAGTTCGGGAGGGACAGGGAACAACTATGGCTACACCTTC.

This chain connects TRBV19 to TRBJ2-2; D ambiguous. The V and J ends lost 6 bases and 4 bases respectively, with 6 bases between them. The CDR3 has 12 residues. In germline, CDR1 is LNHDA, CDR2 SQIVND (reference sequence). The CDR3 DNA reads as TGTGCCAGTAGCAGGACCACCGGGGAGCTGTTTTTT. The encoded protein is CASSRTTGELFF.

This sequence joins TRBV12-3 or TRBV12-4 and TRBJ2-4; TRBD2 might be the D (5 bases). The V gene lost 8 bases and the J gene lost 0 bases, with 14 bases spanning the gap. The CDR3 is 15 amino acids. The CDR3 loop is CASGSREVAKNIQYF. The DNA of the CDR3 is TGTGCCAGCGGGTCGAGGGAAGTAGCCAAAAACATTCAGTACTTC.

Only a few counts were recorded for this clonotype. V and J are TRBV21-1 and TRBJ2-3; TRBD1 was called by the table and not checked on the DNA. TRBV21-1 is classified as a pseudogene. The CDR3 covers 16 residues. The CDR3 nucleotides read TGTGCCAGCAGCAAAGCTTGGCGACAGGTCACAGATACGCAGTATTTT. Its protein product is CASSKAWRQVTDTQYF.

At least ten counts were recorded for this clonotype. The rearrangement links TRBV20-1 to TRBJ2-3, with TRBD2 matching 10 bases. V was clipped by 1 base and J by 2 bases; unmatched bases: 9. Germline loops: CDR1 DFQATT, CDR2 SNEGSKA (reference sequence). There are 17 residues in the CDR3. The CDR3 reads CSARVSSGRGDTDTQYF. CDR3 in DNA: TGCAGTGCTAGAGTGTCTAGCGGGAGAGGGGACACAGATACGCAGTATTTT.

This clonotype was observed at least ten times. This sequence joins TRBV18 and TRBJ1-1; unclear D gene. Germline CDR1 KGHSH, CDR2 LQKENI. The CDR3 is 14 amino acids. Trimming cost V 5 bases and J 2 bases, with 12 bases left between them. Here the CDR3 DNA reads TGTGCCAGCTCATCTCGACAACTCAACACTGAAGCTTTCTTT. This translates into CASSSRQLNTEAFF.

This clonotype was detected ten times or more. The chain couples TRBV12-3 or TRBV12-4 to TRBJ2-7; D is unclear. Deletions cut 7 bases from V and 6 bases from J, with 19 bases between. CDR3 length: 14 residues. In nucleotides, the CDR3 is TGTGCCAGCAATCCTCGTGGAGTAACTGCCGAGCAGTACTTC. Its translation: CASNPRGVTAEQYF.

V gene TRBV4-2 combines with J gene TRBJ2-1, with a possible D match to TRBD2 (7 bases). This CDR3 contains 18 residues. Germline CDR1 LGHNA, CDR2 YNFKEQ. With 4 bases removed from V and 4 bases from J, the gap between germline ends came to 23 bases. Here the CDR3 reads CASSPRVLGGGSYNEQFF. The CDR3 nucleotides are TGTGCCAGCAGCCCGCGGGTGTTGGGCGGGGGCTCTTACAATGAGCAGTTCTTC.

This chain joins TRBV4-2 and TRBJ1-2; 9 bases are shared with TRBD1. CDR1 LGHNA and CDR2 YNFKEQ come from the germline V gene. This CDR3 is 14 amino acids long. The V segment lost 1 base and the J segment 3 bases; nucleotides outside the gene matches: 0. DNA for the CDR3: TGTGCCAGCAGCCAAGGGACAGGGGACTATGGCTACACCTTC. Translated: CASSQGTGDYGYTF.

This clonotype has at least ten counts. This sequence joins TRBV19 and TRBJ1-4; D may be TRBD1 (5 bases). Germline CDR1 reads LNHDA; CDR2 reads SQIVND (reference sequence). Trimming pared 5 bases from V and 10 bases from J, leaving 14 bases between. CDR3 length equals 13 residues. The DNA of the CDR3 is TGTGCCAGTAGTGTTATGCGGGACGGAAAACTGTTTTTT. Its translation: CASSVMRDGKLFF. The full variable domain, in which reference TRBV19 and TRBJ1-4 provide the parts outside the CDR3, is DGGITQSPKYLFRKEGQNVTLSCEQNLNHDAMYWYRQDPGQGLRLIYYSQIVNDFQKGDIAEGYSVSREKKESFPLTVTSAQKNPTAFYLCASSVMRDGKLFFGSGTQLSVL.

The J gene is TRBJ1-1, the V gene TRBV7-2, with unresolved D. The CDR3 has 17 amino acids. V was shortened by 0 bases and J by 5 bases, with 19 bases between the two germline ends. Germline loops: CDR1 SGHTA, CDR2 FQGNSA. CDR3 amino acids: CASSLALSVTSGTEAFF. The CDR3 DNA is TGTGCCAGCAGCTTAGCTCTCTCGGTGACCTCCGGGACTGAAGCTTTCTTT. The variable domain in full, completed from reference TRBV7-2 and TRBJ1-1, reads GAGVSQSPSNKVTEKGKDVELRCDPISGHTALYWYRQSLGQGLEFLIYFQGNSAPDKSGLPSDRFSAERTGGSVSTLTIQRTQQEDSAVYLCASSLALSVTSGTEAFFGQGTRLTVV.

Only a few counts were recorded for this clonotype. The chain couples TRBV5-4 to TRBJ2-5; 7 bases fit TRBD2. Germline CDR1 and CDR2: SGHNT and YYREEE (reference sequence). The length of the CDR3 is 14 residues. V trimming: 4 bases; J trimming: 2 bases; junction bases outside the gene matches: 5. The CDR3 DNA reads TGTGCCAGCAGCGCCCTAGCGGTACAAGAGACCCAGTACTTC. Its translation is CASSALAVQETQYF.

The rearrangement uses TRBV21-1 and TRBJ2-7. TRBV21-1 is given as a pseudogene. The CDR3 has 15 amino acids. The DNA for the CDR3 is TGTGCCAGCAGCAAAGAAGAGCTACCCCCCTACGAGCAGTACTTC. Amino acid sequence: CASSKEELPPYEQYF.

This clonotype appeared a few times. V and J are TRBV27 and TRBJ1-1, with a tentative D call TRBD1 (5 bases). This CDR3 is 13 amino acids long. V was shortened by 5 bases and J by 5 bases, with 12 bases between the two germline ends. Per the germline V gene, CDR1 is MNHEY and CDR2 is SMNVEV (reference sequence). The CDR3 spells CASSGGVKTEAFF. The CDR3 DNA follows: TGTGCCAGCAGTGGGGGGGTTAAAACTGAAGCTTTCTTT.

The genes are TRBV15 and TRBJ2-3, with TRBD2 matching 7 bases. The V gene's germline CDR1 is LNHNV and CDR2 YYDKDF (reference sequence). Trimming cost V 1 base and J 3 bases; bases outside gene matches: 10. CDR3 length: 17 amino acids. Here the CDR3 reads CATSRVLRETRTDTQYF. Here the CDR3 DNA reads TGTGCCACCAGCAGAGTACTGCGGGAGACAAGAACAGATACGCAGTATTTT.

This clonotype was seen many times. V usage is TRBV28 and J usage is TRBJ1-5; 7 bases are shared with TRBD1. Trimming at V came to 7 bases and at J to 0 bases, leaving 18 bases not matched to a gene. From germline, CDR1 is MDHEN and CDR2 SYDVKM. The CDR3 spans 19 residues. The CDR3 region is CASTTWFSEGADSNQPQHF. The CDR3 DNA reads TGTGCCAGCACCACCTGGTTCTCGGAGGGGGCCGATAGCAATCAGCCCCAGCATTTT.

The chain combines TRBV20-1 with TRBJ1-5, with TRBD1 matching over 8 bases. CDR3 length: 14 amino acids. V lost 5 bases, J lost 2 bases, and 5 bases stayed unmatched. Germline V gene lookup returns CDR1 DFQATT and CDR2 SNEGSKA (reference sequence). The CDR3 DNA reads as TGCAGTGCTCCGAAGACAGGGGGCAATCAGCCCCAGCATTTT. It translates to CSAPKTGGNQPQHF.

This sequence joins TRBV3-1 and TRBJ2-2; possibly TRBD1 for D (5 bases). Deletions cut 1 base from V and 4 bases from J, with 16 bases between. The CDR3 extends over 17 amino acids. The germline V gene has CDR1 LGHDT and CDR2 YNNKEL (reference sequence). CDR3 sequence: CASSQGPRGSGTGELFF. In nucleotides, the CDR3 is TGTGCCAGCAGCCAAGGCCCAAGGGGTAGTGGCACCGGGGAGCTGTTTTTT.